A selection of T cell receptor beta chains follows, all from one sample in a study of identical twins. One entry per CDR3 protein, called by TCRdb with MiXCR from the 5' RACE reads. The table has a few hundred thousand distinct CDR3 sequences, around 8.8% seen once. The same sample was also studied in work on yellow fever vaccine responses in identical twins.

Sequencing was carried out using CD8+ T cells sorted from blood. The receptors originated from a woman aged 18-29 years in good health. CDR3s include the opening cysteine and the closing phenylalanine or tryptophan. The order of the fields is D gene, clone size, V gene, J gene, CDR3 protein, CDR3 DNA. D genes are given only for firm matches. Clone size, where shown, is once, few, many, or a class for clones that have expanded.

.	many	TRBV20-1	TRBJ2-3	CSARDKYADTQYF	TGCAGTGCTAGAGATAAGTACGCAGATACGCAGTATTTT
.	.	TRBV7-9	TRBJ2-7	CASSGRAYEQYF	TGTGCCAGCAGCGGTAGGGCCTACGAGCAGTACTTC
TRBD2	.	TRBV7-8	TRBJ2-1	CASSLPGLAASYNEQFF	TGTGCCAGCAGCTTACCGGGACTAGCGGCCTCCTACAATGAGCAGTTCTTC
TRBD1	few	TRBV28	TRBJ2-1	CASSRGQGMDNEQFF	TGTGCCAGCAGCCGGGGACAGGGAATGGACAATGAGCAGTTCTTC
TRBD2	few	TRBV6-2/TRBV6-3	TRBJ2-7	CASSYVSTKREMYEQYF	TGTGCCAGCAGTTACGTGTCGACTAAGCGGGAGATGTACGAGCAGTACTTC
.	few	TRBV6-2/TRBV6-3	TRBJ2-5	CASSPGDGSFLETQYF	TGTGCCAGCAGTCCTGGGGACGGAAGTTTTTTAGAGACCCAGTACTTC
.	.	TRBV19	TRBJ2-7	CATGDWGYEQYF	TGTGCCACCGGGGACTGGGGATACGAGCAGTACTTC
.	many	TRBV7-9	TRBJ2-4	CASSPAGGLAKNIQYF	TGTGCCAGCAGCCCAGCAGGGGGGCTAGCCAAAAACATTCAGTACTTC
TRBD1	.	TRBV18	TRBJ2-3	CASPIPGQSTDTQYF	TGTGCCAGCCCTATTCCGGGACAGAGCACAGATACGCAGTATTTT
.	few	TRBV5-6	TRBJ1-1	CASSLVHIEAFF	TGTGCCAGCAGCTTGGTTCATATTGAAGCTTTCTTT
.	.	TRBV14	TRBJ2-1	CASSQDWGYEQFF	TGTGCCAGCAGCCAAGATTGGGGCTATGAGCAGTTCTTC
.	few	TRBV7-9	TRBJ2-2	CASSLVVPTGELFF	TGTGCCAGCAGCTTAGTAGTCCCCACCGGGGAGCTGTTTTTT
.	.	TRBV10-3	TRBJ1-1	CATALGVGDTEAFF	TGTGCCACCGCGCTAGGGGTTGGGGACACTGAAGCTTTCTTT
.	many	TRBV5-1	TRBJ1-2	CASSGTNYGYTF	TGCGCCAGCAGCGGGACTAACTATGGCTACACCTTC
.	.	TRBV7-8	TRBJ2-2	CASSLVIQDFGTGELFF	TGTGCCAGCAGCTTAGTTATACAGGACTTCGGGACCGGGGAGCTGTTTTTT
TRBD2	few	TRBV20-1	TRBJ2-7	CSVETSGGGAYEQYF	TGCAGTGTGGAGACTAGCGGGGGTGGGGCCTACGAGCAGTACTTC